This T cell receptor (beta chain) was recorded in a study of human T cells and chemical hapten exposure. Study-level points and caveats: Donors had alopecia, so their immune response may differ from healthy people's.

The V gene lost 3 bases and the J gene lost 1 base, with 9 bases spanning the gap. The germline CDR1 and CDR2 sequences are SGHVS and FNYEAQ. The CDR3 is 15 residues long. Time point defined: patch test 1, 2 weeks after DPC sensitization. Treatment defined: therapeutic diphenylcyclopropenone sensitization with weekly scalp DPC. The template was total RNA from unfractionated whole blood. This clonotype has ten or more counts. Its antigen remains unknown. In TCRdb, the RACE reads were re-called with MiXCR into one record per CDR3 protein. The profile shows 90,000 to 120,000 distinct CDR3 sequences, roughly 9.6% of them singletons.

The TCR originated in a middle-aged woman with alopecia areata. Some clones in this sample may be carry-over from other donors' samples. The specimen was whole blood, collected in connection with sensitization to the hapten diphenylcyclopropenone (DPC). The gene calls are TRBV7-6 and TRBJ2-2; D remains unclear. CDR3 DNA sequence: TGTGCCAGCAGCTTTCGCTTCGGGAACACCGGGGAGCTGTTTTTT. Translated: CASSFRFGNTGELFF.